These 17 T cell receptor beta chains originate from one sample sequenced in a study of shared clonotypes between healthy human individuals. Naive CD8 cells comprised CD45RO-negative, CCR7-positively selected cells, excluding terminally differentiated effector memory CD45RA+ cells. TCRdb keeps only in-frame clones here, not all; method: immunoSEQ multiplex PCR. The table shows roughly 2,000,000 clones, with around 93% occurring only once. The sequencing sample was made of naive CD8+ T cells from PBMCs. Source of these receptors: a man between 18 and 35 years old in good health. Some clones in this sample may be carry-over from other donors' samples.

This clone was seen a single time. The chain carries TRBV13 and TRBJ2-7; no definite D call. The germline V gene encodes CDR1 PRHDT and CDR2 FYEKMQ (reference sequence). The V and J ends lost 4 bases and 3 bases respectively, with 10 bases between them. The CDR3 runs 13 residues. For the CDR3, the DNA is TGTGCCAGCAGCTCCGGCTCCAACTACGAGCAGTACTTC. It yields the protein CASSSGSNYEQYF.

A single count supports this clone. The chain recombines TRBV28 with TRBJ2-7, with 7 bases that match TRBD1. The CDR3 loop spans 14 amino acids. Trimming at V came to 6 bases and at J to 10 bases, leaving 15 bases not matched to a gene. Looked up from germline, CDR1 is MDHEN and CDR2 is SYDVKM. CDR3 coding DNA: TGTGCCAGCAGCTTCTCCGGGACAGCCACGAATCAGTACTTC. It is translated as CASSFSGTATNQYF.

The rearrangement uses TRBV27 and TRBJ2-1; D gene ambiguous. Germline values: CDR1 MNHEY, CDR2 SMNVEV (reference sequence). The CDR3 runs 13 residues. Trimming took 0 bases from V and 6 from J, leaving 6 bases between them. CDR3 sequence (DNA): TGTGCCAGCAGTTTATCTGGGATCAATGAGCAGTTCTTC. It codes for CASSLSGINEQFF.

This clone was observed a single time. V usage is TRBV15 and J usage is TRBJ2-2; 7 bases align to TRBD2. The germline CDR1 and CDR2 sequences are LNHNV and YYDKDF (reference sequence). CDR3 length: 14 residues. Losses at the gene ends were 11 bases for V and 0 bases for J; bases not matched to a gene: 6. CDR3 in DNA: TGTGCCGCGGGGGTAGGGGCGAACACCGGGGAGCTGTTTTTT. It encodes CAAGVGANTGELFF.

The rearrangement links TRBV5-1 to TRBJ1-2; tentatively, D is TRBD1 (6 bases). Trimming took off 0 bases at V and 7 bases at J, with 13 bases between the two ends. The CDR3 contains 14 residues. Germline V lookup: CDR1 SGHRS, CDR2 YFSETQ. Written as DNA, the CDR3 is TGCGCCAGCAGCTTGGCGGGGGCCACGAGTGGCTACACCTTC. It codes for CASSLAGATSGYTF.

This chain links TRBV11-2 with TRBJ1-3; D not resolved. The CDR3 sequence is 17 residues long. V lost 0 bases and J 1 base, leaving 13 bases between the germline ends. CDR1 is SGHAT, CDR2 FQNNGV, per germline. The CDR3 sequence: CASSLDVRFSSGNTIYF. The CDR3 bases are TGTGCCAGCAGCTTAGATGTCAGGTTTTCTTCTGGAAACACCATATATTTT.

The chain is built from TRBV6-1 and TRBJ2-7; 9 bases are a match to TRBD2. V dropped 4 bases and J dropped 2; count of bases not matched to a gene: 6. In germline, CDR1 is MNHNS, CDR2 SASEGT. This CDR3 has 15 amino acids. CDR3 loop: CASSGILAGPYEQYF. The CDR3 DNA reads TGTGCCAGCAGTGGGATCCTAGCGGGACCCTACGAGCAGTACTTC.

This chain uses TRBV5-1 with TRBJ2-7; 8 positions agree with TRBD1. Germline V gene sequence: CDR1 SGHRS, CDR2 YFSETQ. The CDR3 has 14 residues. J was trimmed by 2 bases and V by 4 bases; bases with no gene match: 5. This CDR3 reads CASSRGQGPYEQYF. The DNA of the CDR3 is TGCGCCAGCAGCCGCGGACAGGGTCCCTACGAGCAGTACTTC.

This clone was detected only once. V gene TRBV7-9 combines with J gene TRBJ2-7; TRBD1 aligns across 7 bases. V trimming: 7 bases; J trimming: 5 bases; junction bases outside the gene matches: 5. Germline V gene sequence: CDR1 SEHNR, CDR2 FQNEAQ (reference sequence). This CDR3 spans 12 amino acids. CDR3 sequence reads: CASTDRDHEQYF. The CDR3 DNA sequence: TGTGCCAGCACCGACAGGGACCACGAGCAGTACTTC.

This clone was counted a single time. This CDR3 reads CASSLTGDYNEQFF. The CDR3 DNA reads TGTGCCAGCAGCTTAACTGGGGATTACAATGAGCAGTTCTTC. This chain links TRBV7-8 with TRBJ2-1; no definite D call. Trimming removed 2 bases at V and 4 bases at J, with 9 bases between. Germline lookup yields CDR1 SGHVS and CDR2 FQNEAQ. This CDR3 spans 14 amino acids.

The chain joins TRBV7-9 to TRBJ2-2; possibly TRBD1 for D (5 bases). The CDR3 consists of 12 residues. V dropped 7 bases and J dropped 10 bases, with 13 bases sitting between them. Germline CDR1 reads SEHNR; CDR2 reads FQNEAQ (reference sequence). The DNA for the CDR3 is TGTGCCAGCATCGGAATGGGGCCGGAGCTGTTTTTT. It yields the protein CASIGMGPELFF. Supplemented by reference TRBV7-9 and TRBJ2-2, the full variable domain reads DTGVSQNPRHKITKRGQNVTFRCDPISEHNRLYWYRQTLGQGPEFLTYFQNEAQLEKSRLLSDRFSAERPKGSFSTLEIQRTEQGDSAMYLCASIGMGPELFFGEGSRLTVL.

The CDR3 DNA is TGTGCCAGCAGTGCTCCCTCGGTCCTCGGGGACCAAGAGACCCAGTACTTC. This sequence encodes CASSAPSVLGDQETQYF. The rearrangement uses TRBV28 and TRBJ2-5, with a tentative D call TRBD2 (5 bases). The CDR3 consists of 17 residues. V shed 5 bases and J shed 0 bases, with 19 bases lying between them. Germline V lookup: CDR1 MDHEN, CDR2 SYDVKM.

The rearrangement uses TRBV14 and TRBJ2-1; no clear D. V gave up 4 bases and J gave up 8 bases, with 30 bases separating them. The CDR3 runs to 19 residues. The germline V gene has CDR1 SGHDN and CDR2 FVKESK. DNA for the CDR3: TGTGCCAGCAGCCCACCCCCCTTTAAGCCGGATCCGGGCGTCCATGAGCAGTTCTTC. Encoded protein: CASSPPPFKPDPGVHEQFF.

The chain combines TRBV27 with TRBJ1-5; tentative D call: TRBD1 (5 bases). The CDR3 has 17 amino acids. Germline V gene sequence: CDR1 MNHEY, CDR2 SMNVEV (reference sequence). V was cut by 5 bases and J by 0 bases, with 17 bases left in between. CDR3 protein: CASSTTGTQYSNQPQHF. In nucleotides, the CDR3 is TGTGCCAGCAGTACCACCGGGACGCAGTATAGCAATCAGCCCCAGCATTTT.

CDR3 in DNA: TGTGCCAGCAGCCCGGGGGCGGGATCCTACGAGCAGTACTTC. Translation gives CASSPGAGSYEQYF. The chain combines TRBV14 with TRBJ2-7, with D perhaps matching TRBD1 or TRBD2 (6 bases each). V lost 4 bases, J lost 1 base, and 11 bases lay in between. The CDR3 consists of 14 residues. Germline-derived CDR1 and CDR2 are SGHDN and FVKESK.

The chain joins TRBV28 to TRBJ2-4, with a weak D call TRBD2 (6 bases). The CDR3 is 14 amino acids. The ends were cut back, 8 bases at V and 6 bases at J, with 17 bases in the middle. CDR1 is MDHEN, CDR2 SYDVKM, per germline. DNA of the CDR3: TGTGCCAGCCGGAAAACCGGGACTTTAAACATTCAGTACTTC. Its protein is CASRKTGTLNIQYF.

The CDR3 DNA reads as TGCGCCAGCAGCCGAAAGCCGGGACTAGCGGGACAACTAACCTACGAGCAGTACTTC. It is translated as CASSRKPGLAGQLTYEQYF. The chain joins TRBV4-1 to TRBJ2-7, with 13 bases aligning to TRBD2. V was pared by 4 bases and J by 2 bases, with 14 bases of the junction left unmatched. In germline, CDR1 is MGHRA, CDR2 YSYEKL. The CDR3 is 19 amino acids.